The entry below describes one TCR beta chain. The clone's antigen remains unknown. Base qualities are not at hand, and no much larger clone is one base apart. The data were obtained in a study of regulatory T cells in long-lasting Graves disease (dated by TCRdb to about 2021). Notes on the research overall: Persistent Graves' disease meant more than 5 years of antithyroid drug treatment with TSH receptor autoantibodies that stayed positive. Peripheral blood TCR sequencing and RNA sequencing compared persistent Graves' disease patients with newly diagnosed Graves' disease patients. The study took place in China and was registered as a clinical trial. A total of around 35 samples underwent TCR sequencing: around 13 from persistent and 20 from newly diagnosed Graves' disease patients. In the clinical cohort, patients with persistent Graves' disease had used antithyroid drugs for an average of roughly 10 years.

Per the publication, the time point label means: persistent/refractory GD, antithyroid drugs over 5 years with positive TRAb. For both TCR sequencing and RNA sequencing, RNA was extracted from PBMCs using TRIzol. The diagnosis of Graves' disease was made according to American Thyroid Association guidelines. Patients for the study were recruited at an endocrinology department in Xi'an, China. From each patient, 7.5 to 9.5 milliliters of peripheral blood was collected into an EDTA anticoagulant tube. Ficoll Paque Plus density gradient separation was used to isolate PBMCs, and no additional T cell sorting was done. An Agilent 2100 Bioanalyzer and agarose gel were used to check RNA quality, and a NanoDrop 2000 was used to measure RNA concentration. V is trimmed back by 6 bases and J by 3 bases, and the junction contains 6 bases that no gene match accounts for. Sequences MNHNS (CDR1) and SASEGT (CDR2) are obtained from the germline V gene. The CDR3, cysteine through phenylalanine, is 14 amino acids long. Of all the DNA, just the CDR3 is kept, 42 bases in frame from base 1.

The full study reports these points: Sequencing and analysis were limited to the TCR beta chain. TRBV28, TRBJ1-2 and TRBJ2-5 were preferentially used in persistent disease, while TRBV20-1 and TRBJ2-1 were favored in newly diagnosed disease. Patients with persistent disease shared more public clonotypes (approximately 2,500) than newly diagnosed patients did (around 1,000). The authors acknowledged the small sample size as a limitation that may reduce accuracy. Only peripheral blood was studied, because thyroid tissue, the primary lesion, was inaccessible. Lower TCR Shannon entropy and fewer highly expanded clones were observed in persistent Graves' disease patients than in newly diagnosed patients, which suggested clonal expansion.

Library generation was performed with multiplex PCR. The instrument given in TCRdb is Illumina HiSeq 4000. To build TCR beta libraries, CDR3 regions were amplified by Arm-PCR using iRepertoire HTBI primers. Before sequencing, the PCR products went through gel purification. Per the original workflow: Across samples, 62 TRBV and 13 to 15 TRBJ segments were identified and used for gene usage analysis of CDR3 amino acid clonotypes. COPE and FqMerger were used to merge filtered high-quality paired reads into contigs. BLAST was used to align contigs to IMGT TRBV, TRBD and TRBJ reference genes, and CDR3 was defined according to IMGT. Highly expanded clones were defined as clonotypes with a frequency above 0.1%. Repertoire diversity was measured by Shannon entropy, and V-J evenness by the Gini coefficient. Public clonotypes were defined as clonotypes shared by more than one individual. TCRdb trimmed public reads at Q25 via fastp, called clones via MiXCR and kept in-frame beta chains. Identical CDR3 proteins give one entry, which carries the most common genes and DNA. TCRdb's processing, not the authors', yielded these V and J calls. This sample gives hundreds of thousands of distinct CDR3 sequences in total; less than 25% of them show up just once. The ten largest clones add up to approximately 8% of the sample.

This chain is built from TRBV6-1 and TRBJ2-7; 9 of the junction bases match TRBD2. This sequence was found in a female donor with Graves disease. The input for sequencing was peripheral blood mononuclear cells (PBMCs), taken when the disease was refractory, from a patient treated with antithyroid drugs. The sequenced DNA: TGTGCCAGCAGGGGACTAGCAAACGACTACGAGCAGTACTTC. It specifies CASRGLANDYEQYF.